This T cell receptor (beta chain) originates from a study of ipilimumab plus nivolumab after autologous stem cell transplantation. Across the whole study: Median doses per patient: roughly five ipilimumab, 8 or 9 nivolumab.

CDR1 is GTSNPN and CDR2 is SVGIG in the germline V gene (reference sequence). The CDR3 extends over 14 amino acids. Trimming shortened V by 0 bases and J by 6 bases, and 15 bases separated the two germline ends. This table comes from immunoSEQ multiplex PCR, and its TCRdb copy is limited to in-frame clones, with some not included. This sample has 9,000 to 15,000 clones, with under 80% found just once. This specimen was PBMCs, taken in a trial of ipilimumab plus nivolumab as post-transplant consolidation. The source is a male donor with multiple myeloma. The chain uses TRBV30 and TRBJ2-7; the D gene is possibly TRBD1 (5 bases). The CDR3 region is CAWSVGQGGSEQYF. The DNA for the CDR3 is TGTGCCTGGAGTGTAGGGCAGGGTGGGTCCGAGCAGTACTTC.